This T cell receptor (beta chain) is from a study of blood T cell repertoires in COVID-19. The overall study: The analysed material was cDNA or gDNA that came from T cells, B-cell-depleted T cells, or PBMCs.

This clone was seen just once. TCRdb's copy holds only in-frame clones and misses some; the assay was immunoSEQ multiplex PCR. The sample lists approximately 330,000 clones; 90% were seen once. Trimming shortened V by 0 bases and J by 1 base, and 9 bases separated the two germline ends. Germline V gene lookup returns CDR1 SNHLY and CDR2 FYNNEI. The CDR3 runs to 15 residues. This chain connects TRBV2 to TRBJ1-2, with a tentative D call TRBD1 (5 bases). The clonotype originates from a woman aged 40 to 50 with COVID-19, enrolled during active disease. What was sequenced was peripheral blood. The CDR3 spells CASSEALRGNYGYTF. Written as DNA, the CDR3 is TGTGCCAGCAGTGAAGCGCTTAGGGGTAACTATGGCTACACCTTC.